This T cell receptor (beta chain) was sequenced in a study of naive and memory T cell subsets. Reverse transcription of blood and skin TCR RNA was primed at alpha and beta constant regions. A single record per CDR3 protein comes from TCRdb applying MiXCR to the 5' RACE reads. The sample includes approximately 27,000 distinct CDR3 sequences, 20% to 25% of them seen just once. Adult healthy volunteers gave 2.5 ml peripheral blood for whole-blood RNA. Germline values: CDR1 SGHAT, CDR2 FQNNGV. The CDR3 has 16 residues. Trimming cost V 6 bases and J 3 bases; bases outside gene matches: 13. In its sample, this clonotype is medium-sized.

V usage is TRBV11-2 and J usage is TRBJ2-7; 8 bases agree with TRBD1. The origin of this receptor is a female donor in good health. The CDR3 loop reads CASRTPGGDRSYEQYF. In DNA, the CDR3 is TGTGCCAGCAGAACCCCCGGCGGGGACAGGAGCTACGAGCAGTACTTC.